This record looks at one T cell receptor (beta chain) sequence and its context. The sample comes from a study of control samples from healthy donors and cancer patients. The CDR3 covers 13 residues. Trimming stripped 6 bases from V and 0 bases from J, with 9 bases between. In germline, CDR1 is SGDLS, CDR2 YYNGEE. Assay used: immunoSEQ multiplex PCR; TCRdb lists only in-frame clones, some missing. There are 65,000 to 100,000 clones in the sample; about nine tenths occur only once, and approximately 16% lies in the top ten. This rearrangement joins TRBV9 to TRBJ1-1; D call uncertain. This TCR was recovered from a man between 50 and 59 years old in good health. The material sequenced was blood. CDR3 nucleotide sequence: TGTGCCAGCAAGTTCGCCGTGAACACTGAAGCTTTCTTT. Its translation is CASKFAVNTEAFF.